The 10 T cell receptor beta chains below were found in one sample sequenced in a study of T cells in Graves' hyperthyroidism and ophthalmopathy. Amplification of TCR beta CDR3 regions used RNA as the template. Using the HTBI primer set, a first-round RT-PCR was run on the TCR CDR3. TCRdb fed the multiplex PCR reads into MiXCR, producing one record per CDR3 protein. The sample consists of 400,000 to 500,000 distinct CDR3 sequences, roughly 13% of them appearing once. The sequencing input was blood. The receptor source for this set is a woman aged 18-29 years with Graves' hyperthyroidism.

Many counts were recorded for this clonotype. The rearrangement links TRBV11-2 to TRBJ2-2; D unclear. The CDR3 covers 12 residues. The germline gives CDR1 SGHAT, CDR2 FQNNGV. With 5 bases removed from V and 6 bases from J, the gap between germline ends came to 7 bases. The CDR3 DNA reads TGTGCCAGCAGCCGAGAGTCCGGGGAGCTGTTTTTT. Encoded protein: CASSRESGELFF.

This clonotype was recorded a few times. The chain is built from TRBV6-5 and TRBJ2-2, with D perhaps TRBD1 or TRBD2 (6 bases each). This CDR3 comprises 15 residues. Germline V gene lookup returns CDR1 MNHEY and CDR2 SVGAGI. Trimming cost V 1 base and J 5 bases, with 11 bases left between them. The CDR3 region has the DNA TGTGCCAGCAGTTACTGGGGGGCGAGTACCGGGGAGCTGTTTTTT. Protein product: CASSYWGASTGELFF.

The sample holds a few counts of this clonotype. This chain joins TRBV6-4 and TRBJ1-5, with 7 bases lining up with TRBD1. In germline, CDR1 is MRHNA, CDR2 SNTAGT. This CDR3 is 19 amino acids long. V trimming: 2 bases; J trimming: 6 bases; junction bases outside the gene matches: 19. CDR3 sequence reads: CASSDVLEGATLLRQPQHF. In DNA, the CDR3 is TGTGCCAGCAGTGACGTGTTAGAGGGGGCTACTCTTTTGCGTCAGCCCCAGCATTTT.

The rearrangement uses TRBV7-2 and TRBJ2-5, with unresolved D. CDR1 SGHTA and CDR2 FQGNSA come from the germline V gene. This CDR3 region has 15 residues. V gave up 2 bases and J gave up 1 base, with 11 bases separating them. The CDR3 sequence is CASSLNHGVQETQYF. Here the CDR3 DNA reads TGTGCCAGCAGCTTAAATCACGGCGTCCAAGAGACCCAGTACTTC.

The gene calls are TRBV9 and TRBJ2-1, with TRBD2 matching over 14 bases. Trimming at V came to 2 bases and at J to 0 bases, leaving 4 bases not matched to a gene. Germline CDR1 is SGDLS and CDR2 is YYNGEE. The CDR3 runs 18 residues. CDR3 protein: CASSVGTSGGYSYNEQFF. The DNA for the CDR3 is TGTGCCAGCAGCGTGGGGACTAGCGGGGGTTACTCCTACAATGAGCAGTTCTTC.

This clonotype occurred many times. This chain uses TRBV2 with TRBJ2-1, with no clear D. The CDR3 has 14 residues. The V end lost 9 bases, the J end lost 4 bases, and 16 bases lay between the germline ends. Looked up from germline, CDR1 is SNHLY and CDR2 is FYNNEI. The CDR3 DNA follows: TGTGCCAGTGCTAGAGACCCTACGTACAATGAGCAGTTCTTC. Its protein product is CASARDPTYNEQFF.

There are many counts of this clonotype. V gene TRBV18 combines with J gene TRBJ2-3; 9 bases align to TRBD2. Per germline, CDR1 KGHSH and CDR2 LQKENI. J gave up 1 base and V 3 bases, and 5 bases lay outside the gene matches. This CDR3 spans 16 amino acids. The CDR3 sequence is CASSPSSGIGTDTQYF. CDR3 nucleotides: TGTGCCAGCTCACCGTCTAGCGGGATCGGCACAGATACGCAGTATTTT.

This clonotype was detected many times. V is TRBV28 and J is TRBJ2-5, with D hard to call. Looked up from germline, CDR1 is MDHEN and CDR2 is SYDVKM. The CDR3 covers 15 residues. Trimming cost V 3 bases and J 2 bases, with 13 bases left between them. The CDR3 reads CASSFFGIEQETQYF. The CDR3 region has the DNA TGTGCCAGCAGTTTTTTCGGAATCGAACAAGAGACCCAGTACTTC.

This clonotype showed up many times. The chain employs TRBV30 and TRBJ2-3; D is possibly TRBD2 (5 bases). The CDR3 is 13 residues long. Per the germline V gene, CDR1 is GTSNPN and CDR2 is SVGIG (reference sequence). V gave up 7 bases and J gave up 1 base, with 12 bases separating them. The CDR3: CALRERGTDTQYF. In DNA, the CDR3 is TGTGCCTTAAGGGAGCGCGGCACAGATACGCAGTATTTT.

The rearrangement joins TRBV2 to TRBJ1-3; no clear D. CDR3 size: 15 residues. The V gene's germline CDR1 is SNHLY and CDR2 FYNNEI. Trimming stripped 4 bases from V and 2 bases from J, with 12 bases between. This chain's CDR3 is CASSAQGRTGNTIYF. The CDR3 region has the DNA TGTGCCAGCAGTGCGCAAGGGAGGACTGGAAACACCATATATTTT.